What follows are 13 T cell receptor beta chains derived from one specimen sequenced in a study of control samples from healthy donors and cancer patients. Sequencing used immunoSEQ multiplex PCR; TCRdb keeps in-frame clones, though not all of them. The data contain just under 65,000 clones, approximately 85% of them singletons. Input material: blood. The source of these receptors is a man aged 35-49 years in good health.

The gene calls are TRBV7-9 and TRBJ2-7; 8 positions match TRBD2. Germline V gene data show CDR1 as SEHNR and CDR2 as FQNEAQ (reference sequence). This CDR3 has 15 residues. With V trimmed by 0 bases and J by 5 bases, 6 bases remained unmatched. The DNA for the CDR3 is TGTGCCAGCAGCTTAGCGACCAGCGGGAGTCACGAGCAGTACTTC. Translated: CASSLATSGSHEQYF. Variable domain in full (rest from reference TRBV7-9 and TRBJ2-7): DTGVSQNPRHKITKRGQNVTFRCDPISEHNRLYWYRQTLGQGPEFLTYFQNEAQLEKSRLLSDRFSAERPKGSFSTLEIQRTEQGDSAMYLCASSLATSGSHEQYFGPGTRLTVT.

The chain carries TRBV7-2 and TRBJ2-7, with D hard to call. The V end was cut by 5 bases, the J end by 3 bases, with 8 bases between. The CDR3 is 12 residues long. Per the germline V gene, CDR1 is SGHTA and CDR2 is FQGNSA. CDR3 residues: CASSIDHYEQYF. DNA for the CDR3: TGTGCCAGCAGCATCGACCACTACGAGCAGTACTTC. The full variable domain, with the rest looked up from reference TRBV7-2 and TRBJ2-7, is GAGVSQSPSNKVTEKGKDVELRCDPISGHTALYWYRQSLGQGLEFLIYFQGNSAPDKSGLPSDRFSAERTGGSVSTLTIQRTQQEDSAVYLCASSIDHYEQYFGPGTRLTVT.

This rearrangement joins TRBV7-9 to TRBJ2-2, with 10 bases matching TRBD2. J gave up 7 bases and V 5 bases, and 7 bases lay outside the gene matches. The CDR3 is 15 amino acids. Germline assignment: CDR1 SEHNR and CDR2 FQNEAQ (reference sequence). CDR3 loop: CASSLLAGAGGELFF. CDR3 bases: TGTGCCAGCAGCCTGCTAGCGGGAGCGGGCGGGGAGCTGTTTTTT.

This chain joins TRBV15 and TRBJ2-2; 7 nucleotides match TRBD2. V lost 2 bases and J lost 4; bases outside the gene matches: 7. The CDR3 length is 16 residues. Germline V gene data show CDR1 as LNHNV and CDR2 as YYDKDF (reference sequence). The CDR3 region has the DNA TGTGCCACCAGCAGATACGGACTAGAGAGCACCGGGGAGCTGTTTTTT. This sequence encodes CATSRYGLESTGELFF.

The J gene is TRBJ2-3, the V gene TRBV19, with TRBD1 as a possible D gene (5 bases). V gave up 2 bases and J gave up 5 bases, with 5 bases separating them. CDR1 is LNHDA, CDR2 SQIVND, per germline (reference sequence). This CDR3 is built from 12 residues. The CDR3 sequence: CASSIRGDTQYF. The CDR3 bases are TGTGCCAGTAGTATAAGGGGAGATACGCAGTATTTT.

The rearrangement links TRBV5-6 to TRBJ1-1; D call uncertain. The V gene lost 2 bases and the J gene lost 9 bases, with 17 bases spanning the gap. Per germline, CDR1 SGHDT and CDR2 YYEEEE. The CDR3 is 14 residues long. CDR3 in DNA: TGTGCCAGCAGCTTTGGGTCGGGCAGTTCGAAAGCTTTCTTT. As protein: CASSFGSGSSKAFF.

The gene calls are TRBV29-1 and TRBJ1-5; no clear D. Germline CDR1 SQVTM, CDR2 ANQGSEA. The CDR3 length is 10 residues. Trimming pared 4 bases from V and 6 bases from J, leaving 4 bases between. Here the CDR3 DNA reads TGCAGCGTTGGGCCTCAGCCCCAGCATTTT. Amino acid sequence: CSVGPQPQHF.

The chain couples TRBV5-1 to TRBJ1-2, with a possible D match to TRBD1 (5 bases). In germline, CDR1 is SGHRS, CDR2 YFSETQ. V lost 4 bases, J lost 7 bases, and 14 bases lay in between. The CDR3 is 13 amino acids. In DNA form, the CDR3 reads TGCGCCAGCAGCCGAAGAACAGGCGGTGGCTACACCTTC. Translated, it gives CASSRRTGGGYTF.

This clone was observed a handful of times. The CDR3 DNA is TGTGCCAGCAGCCTAACGCTCGCGGATAACTATGGCTACACCTTC. It encodes CASSLTLADNYGYTF. J is TRBJ1-2 and V is TRBV6-2 or TRBV6-3, with D hard to call. V lost 6 bases to trimming and J lost 1 base, with 15 bases between them. This CDR3 region has 15 residues. Per the germline V gene, CDR1 is MNHEY and CDR2 is SVGEGT.

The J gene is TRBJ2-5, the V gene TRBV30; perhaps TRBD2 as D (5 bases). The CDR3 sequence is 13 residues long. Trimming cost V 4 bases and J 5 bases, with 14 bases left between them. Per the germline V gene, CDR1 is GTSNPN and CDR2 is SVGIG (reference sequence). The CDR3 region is CAWTIRGRETQYF. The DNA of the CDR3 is TGTGCCTGGACGATCCGGGGTCGGGAGACCCAGTACTTC.

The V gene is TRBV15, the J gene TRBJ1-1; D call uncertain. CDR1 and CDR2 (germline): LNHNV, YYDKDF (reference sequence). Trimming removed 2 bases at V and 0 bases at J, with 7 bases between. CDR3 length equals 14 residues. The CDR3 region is CATSRTIMNTEAFF. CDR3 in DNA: TGTGCCACCAGCAGAACTATCATGAACACTGAAGCTTTCTTT.

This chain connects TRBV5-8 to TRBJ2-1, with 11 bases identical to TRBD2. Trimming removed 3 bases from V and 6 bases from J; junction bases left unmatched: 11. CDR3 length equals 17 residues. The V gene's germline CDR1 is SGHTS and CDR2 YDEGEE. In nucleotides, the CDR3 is TGTGCCAGCAGCTCGTTTAGCGGGGGGGTGATTCTCAATGAGCAGTTCTTC. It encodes CASSSFSGGVILNEQFF.

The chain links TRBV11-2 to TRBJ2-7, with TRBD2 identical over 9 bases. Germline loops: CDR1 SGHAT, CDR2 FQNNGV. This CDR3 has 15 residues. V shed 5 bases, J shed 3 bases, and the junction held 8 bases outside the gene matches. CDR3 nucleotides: TGTGCCAGCAGCGAGGGACTAGCTGAGGTCTACGAGCAGTACTTC. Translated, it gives CASSEGLAEVYEQYF. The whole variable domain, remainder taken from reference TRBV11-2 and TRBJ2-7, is EAGVAQSPRYKIIEKRQSVAFWCNPISGHATLYWYQQILGQGPKLLIQFQNNGVVDDSQLPKDRFSAERLKGVDSTLKIQPAKLEDSAVYLCASSEGLAEVYEQYFGPGTRLTVT.